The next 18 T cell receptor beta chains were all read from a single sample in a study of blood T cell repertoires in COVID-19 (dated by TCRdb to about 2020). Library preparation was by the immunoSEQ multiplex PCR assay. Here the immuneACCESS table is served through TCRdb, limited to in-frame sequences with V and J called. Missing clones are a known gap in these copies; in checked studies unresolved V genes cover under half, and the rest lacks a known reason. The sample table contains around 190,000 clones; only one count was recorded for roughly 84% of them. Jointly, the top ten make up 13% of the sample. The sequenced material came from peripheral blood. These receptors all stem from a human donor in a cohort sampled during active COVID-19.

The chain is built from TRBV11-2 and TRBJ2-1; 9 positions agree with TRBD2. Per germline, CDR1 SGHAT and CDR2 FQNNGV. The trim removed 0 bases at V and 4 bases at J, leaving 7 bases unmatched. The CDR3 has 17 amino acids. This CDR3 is CASSLDLLAGQYNEQFF. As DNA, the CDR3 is TGTGCCAGCAGCTTAGATCTGCTAGCGGGACAATACAATGAGCAGTTCTTC.

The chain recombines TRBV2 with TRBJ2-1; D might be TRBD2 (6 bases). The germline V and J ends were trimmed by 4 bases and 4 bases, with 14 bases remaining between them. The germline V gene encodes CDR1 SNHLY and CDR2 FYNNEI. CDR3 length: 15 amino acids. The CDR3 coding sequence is TGTGCCAGCAGTGTGCTAGCGAGTCGATACAATGAGCAGTTCTTC. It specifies CASSVLASRYNEQFF.

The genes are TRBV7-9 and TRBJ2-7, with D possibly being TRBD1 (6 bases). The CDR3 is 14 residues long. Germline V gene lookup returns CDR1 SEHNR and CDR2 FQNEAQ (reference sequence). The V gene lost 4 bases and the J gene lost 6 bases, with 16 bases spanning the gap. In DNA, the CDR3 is TGTGCCAGCAGCTCATTTCTACAGGGCGGCGAGCAGTACTTC. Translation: CASSSFLQGGEQYF.

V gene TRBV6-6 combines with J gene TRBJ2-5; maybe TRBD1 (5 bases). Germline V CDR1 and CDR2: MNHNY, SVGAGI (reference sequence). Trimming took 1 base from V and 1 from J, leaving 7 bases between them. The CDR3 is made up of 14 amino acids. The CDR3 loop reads CASSYLGPQETQYF. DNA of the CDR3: TGTGCCAGCAGTTACTTGGGGCCCCAAGAGACCCAGTACTTC.

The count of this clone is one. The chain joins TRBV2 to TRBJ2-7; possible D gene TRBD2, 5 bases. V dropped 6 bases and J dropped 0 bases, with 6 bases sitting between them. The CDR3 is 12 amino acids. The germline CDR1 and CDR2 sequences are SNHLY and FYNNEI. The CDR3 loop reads CASRGSSYEQYF. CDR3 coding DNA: TGTGCCAGCAGAGGGAGCTCCTACGAGCAGTACTTC. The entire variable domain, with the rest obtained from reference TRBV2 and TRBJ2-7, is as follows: EPEVTQTPSHQVTQMGQEVILRCVPISNHLYFYWYRQILGQKVEFLVSFYNNEISEKSEIFDDQFSVERPDGSNFTLKIRSTKLEDSAMYFCASRGSSYEQYFGPGTRLTVT.

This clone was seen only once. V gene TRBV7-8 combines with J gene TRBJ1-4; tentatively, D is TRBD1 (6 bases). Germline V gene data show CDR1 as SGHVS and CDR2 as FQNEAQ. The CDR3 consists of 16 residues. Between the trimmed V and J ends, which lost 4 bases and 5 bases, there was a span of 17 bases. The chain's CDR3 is CASSSRLDSWNEKLFF. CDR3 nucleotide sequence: TGTGCCAGCAGCTCTAGACTGGACAGCTGGAATGAAAAACTGTTTTTT.

CDR3 loop: CASSKGTSGRKETQYF. The CDR3 nucleotides read TGTGCCAGTAGTAAGGGGACTAGCGGGAGGAAAGAGACCCAGTACTTC. This chain links TRBV19 with TRBJ2-5; 15 bases align to TRBD2. In germline, CDR1 is LNHDA, CDR2 SQIVND (reference sequence). The CDR3 contains 16 residues. The V and J ends lost 4 bases and 3 bases, in that order; junction bases with no gene match: 3.

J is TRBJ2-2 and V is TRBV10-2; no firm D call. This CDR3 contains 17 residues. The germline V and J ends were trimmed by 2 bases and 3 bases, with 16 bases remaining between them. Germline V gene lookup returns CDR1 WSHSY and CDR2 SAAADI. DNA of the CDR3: TGCGCCAGCAGTGAGCTGCGGCAGCGCTTCGACACCGGGGAGCTGTTTTTT. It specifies CASSELRQRFDTGELFF.

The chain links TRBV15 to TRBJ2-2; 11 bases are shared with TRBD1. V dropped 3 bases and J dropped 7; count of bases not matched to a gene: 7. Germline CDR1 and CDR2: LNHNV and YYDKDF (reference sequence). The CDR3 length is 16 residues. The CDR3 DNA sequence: TGTGCCACCAGCAGTATCGGGACAGGGGGTATCGGGGAGCTGTTTTTT. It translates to CATSSIGTGGIGELFF.

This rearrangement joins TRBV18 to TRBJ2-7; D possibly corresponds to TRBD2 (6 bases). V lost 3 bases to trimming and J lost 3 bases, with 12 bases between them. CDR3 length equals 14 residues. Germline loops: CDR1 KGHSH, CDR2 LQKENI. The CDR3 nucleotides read TGTGCCAGCTCACCCGCAGGAGGGAACTACGAGCAGTACTTC. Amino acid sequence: CASSPAGGNYEQYF.

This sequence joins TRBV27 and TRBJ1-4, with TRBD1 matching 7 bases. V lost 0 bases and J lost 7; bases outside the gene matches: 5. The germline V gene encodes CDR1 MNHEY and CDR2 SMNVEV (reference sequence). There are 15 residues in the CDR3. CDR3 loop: CASSLSRGLGEKLFF. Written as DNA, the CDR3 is TGTGCCAGCAGTTTATCAAGGGGGCTTGGTGAAAAACTGTTTTTT. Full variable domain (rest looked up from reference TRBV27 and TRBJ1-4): EAQVTQNPRYLITVTGKKLTVTCSQNMNHEYMSWYRQDPGLGLRQIYYSMNVEVTDKGDVPEGYKVSRKEKRNFPLILESPSPNQTSLYFCASSLSRGLGEKLFFGSGTQLSVL.

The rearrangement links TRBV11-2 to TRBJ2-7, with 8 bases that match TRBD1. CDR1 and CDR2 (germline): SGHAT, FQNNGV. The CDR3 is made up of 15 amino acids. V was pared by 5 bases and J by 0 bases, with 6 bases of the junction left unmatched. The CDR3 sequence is CASSPGQGSSYEQYF. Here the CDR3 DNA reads TGTGCCAGCAGCCCCGGACAGGGCAGCTCCTACGAGCAGTACTTC.

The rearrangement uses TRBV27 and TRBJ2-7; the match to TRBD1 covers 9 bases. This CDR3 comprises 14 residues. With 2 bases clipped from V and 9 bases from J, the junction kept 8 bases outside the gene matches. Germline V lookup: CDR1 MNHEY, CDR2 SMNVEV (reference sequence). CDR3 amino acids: CASSLRGTGIAQYF. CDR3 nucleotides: TGTGCCAGCAGTTTACGGGGGACAGGGATTGCGCAGTACTTC.

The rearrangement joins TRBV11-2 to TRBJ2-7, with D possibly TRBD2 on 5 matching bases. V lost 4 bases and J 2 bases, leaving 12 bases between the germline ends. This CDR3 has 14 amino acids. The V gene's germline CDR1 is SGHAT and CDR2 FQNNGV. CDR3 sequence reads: CASSSREDPYEQYF. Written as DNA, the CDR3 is TGTGCCAGCAGCTCGAGGGAAGACCCCTACGAGCAGTACTTC.

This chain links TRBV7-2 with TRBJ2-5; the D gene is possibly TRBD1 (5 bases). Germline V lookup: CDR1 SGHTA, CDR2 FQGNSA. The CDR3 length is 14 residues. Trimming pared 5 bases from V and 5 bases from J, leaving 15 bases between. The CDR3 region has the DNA TGTGCCAGCAGCCCTCGACGGTGGGGCGAGACCCAGTACTTC. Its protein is CASSPRRWGETQYF.

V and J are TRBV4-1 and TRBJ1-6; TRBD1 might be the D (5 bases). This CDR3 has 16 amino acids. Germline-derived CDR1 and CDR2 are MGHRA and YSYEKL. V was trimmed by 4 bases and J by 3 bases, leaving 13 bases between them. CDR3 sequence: CASSLPWGSYNSPLHF. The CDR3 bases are TGCGCCAGCAGCCTGCCTTGGGGCAGCTATAATTCACCCCTCCACTTT.

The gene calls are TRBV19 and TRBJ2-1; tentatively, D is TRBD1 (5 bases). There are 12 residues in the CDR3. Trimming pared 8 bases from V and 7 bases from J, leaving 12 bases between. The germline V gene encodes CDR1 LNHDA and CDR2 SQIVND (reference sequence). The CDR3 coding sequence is TGTGCCAGTGGGTGGACAAGAAATGAGCAGTTCTTC. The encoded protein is CASGWTRNEQFF.

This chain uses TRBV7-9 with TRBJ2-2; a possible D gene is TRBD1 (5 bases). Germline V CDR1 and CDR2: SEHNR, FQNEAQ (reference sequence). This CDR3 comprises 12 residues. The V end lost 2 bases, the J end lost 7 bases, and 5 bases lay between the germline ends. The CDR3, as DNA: TGTGCCAGCAGCTTACAGGGCGGGGAGCTGTTTTTT. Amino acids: CASSLQGGELFF.